The clone carrying this T cell receptor beta chain is identified as medium-sized from frequency. Its antigen is unidentified. This entry belongs to a study of CXCR3-negative and CXCR3-positive naive CD8 T cells. This CDR3 has 14 amino acids. The germline V gene encodes CDR1 SGHRS and CDR2 YFSETQ. Study observations and caveats: Greater hydrophobicity was found in TRB CDR3s of CXCR3-positive naive cells than of CXCR3-negative naive cells. For naive cells, CXCR3-negative and CXCR3-positive subsets had similar TRBV-TRBJ usage; for memory cells, usage differed.

5' RACE that incorporated UMI labels was used to prepare the TRB cDNA libraries. Following a re-call of the 5' RACE reads, TCRdb has one entry per CDR3 protein and lacks DNA. The sample table includes 4,500 to 6,500 distinct CDR3 sequences. The sequenced sample consisted of naive CXCR3+ CD8+ T cells from blood. Stated subset: CD45RO-CCR7+CD27+CD95- naive CD8+ T cells expressing CXCR3 (TNR3+). This chain links TRBV5-1 with TRBJ2-5. The TCR was taken from a human donor in good health. Some clones in this sample may be carry-over from other donors' samples. CDR3 region: CASSLGVDQETQYF.